This TCR beta chain was identified in a study of shared clonotypes between healthy human individuals. Study-level background: Per donor, three plates held CD4 naive cells, three held CD4 memory, two held CD8 naive and one held CD8 memory.

General observations from the study: Depth was large, yet rarefaction showed that sorted-subset sequencing was incomplete. Among non-shared clonotypes, generation probabilities were lower than among those shared by all four donors. In a handful of donors, around 5.5% of naive CD4 clonotypes appeared in common.

As to this clone: Its target is not known.

Germline V gene data show CDR1 as SQVTM and CDR2 as ANQGSEA. V shed 3 bases and J 7 bases; nucleotides not matched to a gene: 8. This CDR3 spans 14 amino acids. CD45RO-negative CD8 cells positively selected for CCR7 made up the naive population, which excluded terminally differentiated effector memory CD45RA+ cells. The data were produced by immunoSEQ multiplex PCR, yet TCRdb's version contains in-frame clones alone and is incomplete. This sample has just over 2,000,000 clones, with about 95% found just once. Sample: naive CD8+ T cells sorted from blood. This sequence joins TRBV29-1 and TRBJ2-1, with 8 nucleotides matching TRBD2. This receptor was taken from a man aged 18-30 years in good health. CDR3 sequence: CSVDPWTSNNEQFF. The DNA for the CDR3 is TGCAGCGTTGACCCCTGGACTAGCAATAATGAGCAGTTCTTC.